One sample yielded the 3 T cell receptor beta chains listed below, sequenced in a study of T cells after posttransplantation cyclophosphamide. Measured with immunoSEQ multiplex PCR; TCRdb has only the in-frame clones, and not every one. The sample shows about 7,900 clones, none of them appearing just once. A marrow graft followed busulfan-fludarabine conditioning, with cyclophosphamide on days +3 and +4. The sample was PBMCs, taken after an allogeneic stem cell transplant with post-transplant cyclophosphamide. These receptors were collected from a male patient aged 30 to 39 who received an allogeneic stem cell transplant from an unrelated donor, was CMV-positive, and had acute and chronic GVHD. The graft donor may be the source of some T cells.

This clone was recorded many times. The rearrangement joins TRBV10-3 to TRBJ1-5, with 9 bases aligning to TRBD1. Trimming cost V 2 bases and J 7 bases; bases outside gene matches: 3. Germline CDR1 reads ENHRY; CDR2 reads SYGVKD. The CDR3 loop spans 14 amino acids. CDR3 sequence: CAISETGGRQPQHF. The CDR3 region has the DNA TGTGCCATCAGTGAGACAGGGGGCCGGCAGCCCCAGCATTTT.

This clone showed up many times. The chain joins TRBV12-5 to TRBJ1-1; 7 nucleotides agree with TRBD1. Germline V gene sequence: CDR1 LGHNT, CDR2 FRNRAP. This CDR3 is 13 amino acids long. V lost 0 bases to trimming and J lost 6 bases; unmatched junction nucleotides: 1. The CDR3 protein is CASGLVRGPEAFF. Here the CDR3 DNA reads TGTGCTAGTGGTTTGGTAAGGGGGCCTGAAGCTTTCTTT.

The rearrangement links TRBV29-1 to TRBJ1-3; 9 positions agree with TRBD1. Germline loops: CDR1 SQVTM, CDR2 ANQGSEA. J was trimmed by 4 bases and V by 6 bases; bases with no gene match: 10. The CDR3 length is 15 residues. The CDR3 protein is CSVDFGTGPGNTIYF. The CDR3 coding sequence is TGCAGCGTGGACTTCGGGACAGGGCCCGGAAACACCATATATTTT.